This T cell receptor (beta chain) was obtained from a study of cytomegalovirus exposure and HLA in healthy donors. PCR employed 60 Vbeta and 13 Jbeta primers. Profiled with immunoSEQ multiplex PCR; TCRdb holds only in-frame clones, not every one. This table holds roughly 120,000 clones, 82% found once. There are 15 residues in the CDR3. Germline V lookup: CDR1 MNHNS, CDR2 SASEGT. V lost 2 bases, J lost 8 bases, and 18 bases lay in between. In the case of this clone: Its antigen is still unknown.

Study-wide points: Within a later analysis, the majority of CMV-associated TCR beta chains appeared HLA-restricted. In vitro testing confirmed a few CMV-associated chains as specific for CMV antigens. Trimming of TCR beta V- and J-genes showed a link, identified in a later analysis, to a missense DCLRE1C variant. A previous analysis found most TCR beta V segments productive roughly 87% or roughly 30% of the time.

The chain joins TRBV6-1 to TRBJ1-2; the D gene is possibly TRBD1 (6 bases). The sample taken for sequencing was PBMCs. This TCR was sampled from a man under 40 in good health and CMV-seropositive. The CDR3 bases are TGTGCCAGCAGTGAAAGGGGAGACAGGACGTACGGCTACACCTTC. Amino acids: CASSERGDRTYGYTF.